A selection of T cell receptor beta chains follows, all from one sample in a study of T cell responses to AZD1222 COVID-19 vaccine. Assay used: immunoSEQ multiplex PCR; TCRdb lists only in-frame clones, some missing. Of 95,000 to 150,000 clones listed, roughly nine tenths are singletons. Material: peripheral blood, obtained on day 0 of AZD1222 vaccination. These TCRs come from an adult in good health. Each CDR3 is given with its conserved first and last residue. The order of the fields is V gene, J gene, D gene, clone size, CDR3 DNA, CDR3 protein. The D gene is left open where the match is weak. Expanded clones get a size class; other rows say once, few or many, or leave the size out.

TRBV7-2	TRBJ1-4	-	-	TGTGCCAGCAGCTTAAGGCCCGTACGCCCTGGAACTAATGAAAAACTGTTTTTT	CASSLRPVRPGTNEKLFF
TRBV20-1	TRBJ2-3	-	few	TGCAGTGCTAGTCCCCGCAGGGTGGGCACAGATACGCAGTATTTT	CSASPRRVGTDTQYF
TRBV2	TRBJ1-4	TRBD1	-	TGTGCCAGCAGTGAACTAGGGACAGATAATGAAAAACTGTTTTTT	CASSELGTDNEKLFF
TRBV19	TRBJ1-4	-	-	TGTGCCAGTAGTATCCCAATCAACAGGGCTACTAATGAAAAACTGTTTTTT	CASSIPINRATNEKLFF
TRBV10-2	TRBJ1-2	TRBD1	-	TGCGCCAGCACCAAAGGACAGGGAGGTGGCTACACCTTC	CASTKGQGGGYTF
TRBV27	TRBJ1-6	-	-	TGTGCCAGCAGATCCTCATTCGGTCCGGGCTCACCCCTCCACTTT	CASRSSFGPGSPLHF
TRBV13	TRBJ1-4	TRBD1	-	TGTGCCAGCAGCCGGAACAGGGGCGGAAAACTGTTTTTT	CASSRNRGGKLFF
TRBV5-4	TRBJ2-3	-	-	TGTGCCAGCAGCTTGGCCTATTCAGATACGCAGTATTTT	CASSLAYSDTQYF
TRBV3-1/TRBV3-2	TRBJ2-5	TRBD2	-	TGTGCCAGCAGCCAAGATTCTAGGACTAGCGGGGACCAAGAGACCCAGTACTTC	CASSQDSRTSGDQETQYF
TRBV12-5	TRBJ1-2	-	-	TGTGCTAGTGGTTTGCAGGGTCAAAGTGGCTACACCTTC	CASGLQGQSGYTF
TRBV10-3	TRBJ1-6	-	few	TGTGCCATCAGGGCGGACGGGATGACACCCCTCCACTTT	CAIRADGMTPLHF
TRBV5-5	TRBJ2-7	-	-	TGTGCCAGCAGCTTGGCGGGGGCAGGGGGAGAGCAGTACTTC	CASSLAGAGGEQYF
TRBV12-5	TRBJ2-3	-	-	TGTGCTAGTGGTTTGAAGGTGGGGGGGCCCACAGATACGCAGTATTTT	CASGLKVGGPTDTQYF
TRBV6-2/TRBV6-3	TRBJ2-3	-	-	TGTGCCAGCAGCAGCACAGATACGCAGTATTTT	CASSSTDTQYF
TRBV27	TRBJ1-3	-	-	TGTGCCAGCAGTTTACAGGGACAATCTGGAAACACCATATATTTT	CASSLQGQSGNTIYF
TRBV5-4	TRBJ1-1	TRBD1	once	TGTGCCAGCAGCGGATCGACAGGGTCGAACACTGAAGCTTTCTTT	CASSGSTGSNTEAFF
TRBV10-1	TRBJ2-7	-	-	TGCGCCAGCAGTGAGAGACAGGACCTCTACGAGCAGTACTTC	CASSERQDLYEQYF
TRBV5-4	TRBJ2-1	-	-	TGTGCCAGCAGCTTGGTACAGGGCAATGAGCAGTTCTTC	CASSLVQGNEQFF
TRBV5-1	TRBJ2-5	-	few	TGCGCCAGCAGCTTGGTTGGGCTTGAGACCCAGTACTTC	CASSLVGLETQYF
TRBV20-1	TRBJ1-1	-	-	TGCAGTGCTTCATGGGGGACAGAAGCTTTCTTT	CSASWGTEAFF
TRBV9	TRBJ1-3	-	-	TGTGCCAGCAGCGATCAGACAGCAAACTCTGGAAACACCATATATTTT	CASSDQTANSGNTIYF
TRBV4-2	TRBJ2-3	-	-	TGTGCCAGCAGCCCAGTGGCCTCTACGGGGAGGCAGTATTTT	CASSPVASTGRQYF
TRBV5-1	TRBJ2-1	-	-	TGCGCCAGCAGCTACGACGGAAAGCCTATGAATGAGCAGTTCTTC	CASSYDGKPMNEQFF
TRBV27	TRBJ1-1	-	once	TGTGCCAGCAGTCCCGGACAGTACACTGAAGCTTTCTTT	CASSPGQYTEAFF
TRBV27	TRBJ2-7	TRBD2	-	TGTGCCAGCAGCCCTCCTCCGGGACTAGCGGGAGGCTCCTCCTACGAGCAGTACTTC	CASSPPPGLAGGSSYEQYF
TRBV5-1	TRBJ1-1	-	-	TGCGCCAGCAGCCCACGACCCGAGAACACTGAAGCTTTCTTT	CASSPRPENTEAFF
TRBV4-2	TRBJ2-7	-	-	TGTGCCAGCAGCCAAGATTTTACCGCGCGGGAGCAGTACTTC	CASSQDFTAREQYF
TRBV6-2/TRBV6-3	TRBJ1-2	-	-	TGTGCCAGCAGCCTCGACACCTATGGCTACACCTTC	CASSLDTYGYTF
TRBV7-3	TRBJ1-1	-	-	TGTGCCAGCAGCTTAACGGGCCTTTCGACCACTGAAGCTTTCTTT	CASSLTGLSTTEAFF
TRBV5-1	TRBJ2-3	-	-	TGCGCCAGCAGGCAGGGTTTTGCAGATACGCAGTATTTT	CASRQGFADTQYF
TRBV11-2	TRBJ1-1	TRBD1	-	TGTGCCAGCAGCTCAGGACAGGGGGACACTGAAGCTTTCTTT	CASSSGQGDTEAFF
TRBV6-5	TRBJ2-7	-	-	TGTGCCAGCAGTTACTCGGGCGCGGGCCTCGCCTACGAGCAGTACTTC	CASSYSGAGLAYEQYF
TRBV6-5	TRBJ2-2	TRBD2	-	TGTGCCAGCCAATGGGGGGGGACCGGGGAGCTGTTTTTT	CASQWGGTGELFF
TRBV27	TRBJ1-5	TRBD1	once	TGTGCCAGCAGTTACAGGGGGCACCAGCCCCAGCATTTT	CASSYRGHQPQHF
TRBV7-2	TRBJ1-5	TRBD1	-	TGTGCCAGCAGCCCAGGGGGCTGGCAGCCCCAGCATTTT	CASSPGGWQPQHF
TRBV4-3	TRBJ1-1	TRBD1	-	TGCGCCAGCAGCCAAGCTGGGACAGGGACCGAAGCTTTCTTT	CASSQAGTGTEAFF
TRBV5-1	TRBJ2-2	-	once	TGCGCCAGCAGCGCCGCCAACAGGGAGAACACCGGGGAGCTGTTTTTT	CASSAANRENTGELFF
TRBV2	TRBJ2-5	-	-	TGTGCCAGCAGTGAAGCCAGATACCAAGAGACCCAGTACTTC	CASSEARYQETQYF
TRBV7-3	TRBJ1-2	-	once	TGTGCCAGCAGCTCGGACAATGGTGACTATGGCTACACCTTC	CASSSDNGDYGYTF
TRBV4-3	TRBJ1-5	-	-	TGCGCCAGCAGCCAGGGCCGCGGGCGGGTTCAGCCCCAGCATTTT	CASSQGRGRVQPQHF
TRBV4-3	TRBJ1-6	TRBD1	-	TGCGCCAGCAGCCAAGCACAGGGGTATAATTCACCCCTCCACTTT	CASSQAQGYNSPLHF
TRBV19	TRBJ1-1	-	-	TGTGCCAGTAGTGTCTTCTACACGCTCACTGAAGCTTTCTTT	CASSVFYTLTEAFF
TRBV27	TRBJ1-2	TRBD1	-	TGTGCCAGCAGTCCACAGGGGGCGAATGGCTACACCTTC	CASSPQGANGYTF
TRBV7-3	TRBJ1-1	-	-	TGTGCCAGCAGCCCACAGGGCACTGAAGCTTTCTTT	CASSPQGTEAFF
TRBV20-1	TRBJ1-2	-	-	TGCAGTGCGCTAGAGGCCGTCGGCTACACCTTC	CSALEAVGYTF
TRBV6-5	TRBJ2-7	-	-	TGTGCCAGCAGCCCCACTAGCAACCTAGAGCAGTACTTC	CASSPTSNLEQYF